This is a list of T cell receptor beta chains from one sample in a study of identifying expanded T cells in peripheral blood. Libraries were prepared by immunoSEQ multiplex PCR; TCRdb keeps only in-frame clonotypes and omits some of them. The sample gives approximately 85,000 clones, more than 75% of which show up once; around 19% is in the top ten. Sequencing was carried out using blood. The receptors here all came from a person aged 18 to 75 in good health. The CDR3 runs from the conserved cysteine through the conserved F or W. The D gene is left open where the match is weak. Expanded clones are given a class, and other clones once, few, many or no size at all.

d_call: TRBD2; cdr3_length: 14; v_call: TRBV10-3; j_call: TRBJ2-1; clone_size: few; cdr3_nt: TGTGCCATCAGTGAGTCGATCTATGCGGGGGGGCAGTTCTTC; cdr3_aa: CAISESIYAGGQFF
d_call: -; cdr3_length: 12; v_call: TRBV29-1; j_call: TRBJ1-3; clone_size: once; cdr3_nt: TGCAGCGCTCCGGGGAGGGGAAACACCATATATTTT; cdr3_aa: CSAPGRGNTIYF
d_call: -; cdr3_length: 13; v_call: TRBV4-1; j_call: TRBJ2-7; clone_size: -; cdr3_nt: TGCGCCAGCAGCCAAGAGACCCCCTACGAGCAGTACTTC; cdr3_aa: CASSQETPYEQYF
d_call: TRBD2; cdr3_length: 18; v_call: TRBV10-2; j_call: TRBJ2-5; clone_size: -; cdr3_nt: TGCGCCAGCGGCTCTCTAGCGGGGCTAGGGGGGTCCGGGGAGACCCAGTACTTC; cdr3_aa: CASGSLAGLGGSGETQYF
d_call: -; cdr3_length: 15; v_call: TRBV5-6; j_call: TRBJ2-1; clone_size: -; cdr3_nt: TGTGCCAGCAGCTTGGGAAGCGGATCCTACAATGAGCAGTTCTTC; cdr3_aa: CASSLGSGSYNEQFF
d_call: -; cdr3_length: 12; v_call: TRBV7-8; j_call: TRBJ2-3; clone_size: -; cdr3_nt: TGTGCCAGCAGCCCCCCGTTAGATACGCAGTATTTT; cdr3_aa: CASSPPLDTQYF
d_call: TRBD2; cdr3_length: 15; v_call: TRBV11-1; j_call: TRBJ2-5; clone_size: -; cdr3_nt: TGTGCCAGCAGCTCCCGGACTAGCGGGGGACAGACCCAGTACTTC; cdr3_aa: CASSSRTSGGQTQYF
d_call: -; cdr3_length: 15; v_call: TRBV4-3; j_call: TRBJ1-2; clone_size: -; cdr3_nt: TGCGCCAGCAGCCAAGGGACAAAGGCAGCCTATGGCTACACCTTC; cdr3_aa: CASSQGTKAAYGYTF
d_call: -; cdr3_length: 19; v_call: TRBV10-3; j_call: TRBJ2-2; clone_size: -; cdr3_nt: TGTGCCATCAGTGGAGAGGCCACGGACAGAGCTACGAACACCGGGGAGCTGTTTTTT; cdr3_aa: CAISGEATDRATNTGELFF
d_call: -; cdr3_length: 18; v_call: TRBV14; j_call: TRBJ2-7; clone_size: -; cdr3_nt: TGTGCCAGCAGCCAAGGCCCAGGGCTCTCTCCTCACAGGGTCGAGCAGTACTTC; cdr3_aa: CASSQGPGLSPHRVEQYF
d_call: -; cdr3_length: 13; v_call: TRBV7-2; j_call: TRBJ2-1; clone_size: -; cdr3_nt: TGTGCCAGCAGCTTAAGAGGGGTCGGTGAGCAGTTCTTC; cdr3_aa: CASSLRGVGEQFF
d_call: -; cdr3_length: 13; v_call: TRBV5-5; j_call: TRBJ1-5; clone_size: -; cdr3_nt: TGTGCCAGCAGCGGGCAGCCTCTTCAGCCCCAGCATTTT; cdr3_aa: CASSGQPLQPQHF
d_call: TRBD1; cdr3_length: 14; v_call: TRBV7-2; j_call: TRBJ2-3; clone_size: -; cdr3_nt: TGTGCCACAATGCCGGGACAGGGGGCTGATACGCAGTATTTT; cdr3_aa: CATMPGQGADTQYF
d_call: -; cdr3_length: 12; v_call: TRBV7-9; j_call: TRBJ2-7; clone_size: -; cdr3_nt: TGTGCCAGCAGCTTCGAGGGGAACGAGCAGTACTTC; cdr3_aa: CASSFEGNEQYF
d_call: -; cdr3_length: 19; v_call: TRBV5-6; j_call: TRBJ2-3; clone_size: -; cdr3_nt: TGTGCCAGCGCTCCTTACCGAAACTTGACAGAAGCCTCAACAGATACGCAGTATTTT; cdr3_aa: CASAPYRNLTEASTDTQYF
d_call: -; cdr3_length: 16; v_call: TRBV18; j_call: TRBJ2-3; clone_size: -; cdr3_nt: TGTGCCAGCTCACCACAGGGGGGCAACCCTGCAGATACGCAGTATTTT; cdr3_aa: CASSPQGGNPADTQYF
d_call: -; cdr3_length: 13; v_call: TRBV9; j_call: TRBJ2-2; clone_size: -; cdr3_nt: TGTGCCAGCAGCGTAGAGGGCACCGGGGAGCTGTTTTTT; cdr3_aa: CASSVEGTGELFF
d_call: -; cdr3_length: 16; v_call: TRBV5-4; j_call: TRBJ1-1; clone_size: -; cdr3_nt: TGTGCCAGCACCCTCAGAGATGGGTTTCCTAACACTGAAGCTTTCTTT; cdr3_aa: CASTLRDGFPNTEAFF
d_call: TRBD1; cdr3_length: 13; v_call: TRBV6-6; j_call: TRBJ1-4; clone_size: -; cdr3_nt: TGTGCCGGCCAGGACAGGGACAATGAAAAACTGTTTTTT; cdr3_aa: CAGQDRDNEKLFF
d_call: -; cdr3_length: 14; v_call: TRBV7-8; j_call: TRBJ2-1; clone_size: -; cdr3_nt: TGTGCCAGCAGCCCCGTGGAGCTCTGGATCAAGCAGTTCTTC; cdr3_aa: CASSPVELWIKQFF
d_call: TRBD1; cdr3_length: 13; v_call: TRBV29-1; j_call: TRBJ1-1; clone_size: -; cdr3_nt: TGCAGCGCGGGGGGACAGAGAAACACTGAAGCTTTCTTT; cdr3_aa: CSAGGQRNTEAFF
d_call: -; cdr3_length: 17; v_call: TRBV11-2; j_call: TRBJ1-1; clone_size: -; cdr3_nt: TGTGCCAGCAGCTTAGTCCGGCCCCAGGTGCTGAACACTGAAGCTTTCTTT; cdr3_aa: CASSLVRPQVLNTEAFF
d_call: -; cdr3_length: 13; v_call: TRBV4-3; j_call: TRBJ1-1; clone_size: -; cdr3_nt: TGCGCCAGCAGCCAAGGTAATGGGGGTGAAGCTTTCTTT; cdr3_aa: CASSQGNGGEAFF
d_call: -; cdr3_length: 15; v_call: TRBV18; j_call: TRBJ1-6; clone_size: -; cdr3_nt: TGTGCCAGCTCCCTTGGAGCAGGCAATAATTCACCCCTCCACTTT; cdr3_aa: CASSLGAGNNSPLHF
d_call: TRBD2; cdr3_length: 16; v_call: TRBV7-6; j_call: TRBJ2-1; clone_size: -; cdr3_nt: TGTGCCAGCAGCCCGACTGTGCGGGGGGGATACAATGAGCAGTTCTTC; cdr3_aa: CASSPTVRGGYNEQFF
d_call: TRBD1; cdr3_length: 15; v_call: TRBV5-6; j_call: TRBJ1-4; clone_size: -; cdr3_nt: TGTGCCAGCAGCACGGCAGACAGGGGACATGAAAAACTGTTTTTT; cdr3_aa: CASSTADRGHEKLFF
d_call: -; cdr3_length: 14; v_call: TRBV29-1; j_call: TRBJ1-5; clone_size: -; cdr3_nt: TGCAGCGTGTCTCGTGGCTCCTTCAATCAGCCCCAGCATTTT; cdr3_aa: CSVSRGSFNQPQHF
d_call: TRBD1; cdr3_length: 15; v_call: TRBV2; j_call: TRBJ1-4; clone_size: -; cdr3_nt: TGTGCCAGCCGGGACAGGGGGTCTCGGAACGAAAAACTGTTTTTT; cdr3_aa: CASRDRGSRNEKLFF
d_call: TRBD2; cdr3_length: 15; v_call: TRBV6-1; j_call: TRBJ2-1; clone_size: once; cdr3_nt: TGTGCCAGCAGTGAAGGTTTAGCGGGGGAGTATGAGCAGTTCTTC; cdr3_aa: CASSEGLAGEYEQFF
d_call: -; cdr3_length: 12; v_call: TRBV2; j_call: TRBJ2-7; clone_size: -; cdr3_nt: TGTGCCAGCAATGATTGGGGCTACGAGCAGTACTTC; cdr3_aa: CASNDWGYEQYF
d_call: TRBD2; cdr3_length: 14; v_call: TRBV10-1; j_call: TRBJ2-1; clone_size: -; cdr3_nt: TGCGCCAGCAGTGAGAGCGGGAGAGGGCGGGAGCAGTTCTTC; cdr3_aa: CASSESGRGREQFF
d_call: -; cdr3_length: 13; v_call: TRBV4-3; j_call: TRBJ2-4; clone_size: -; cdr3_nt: TGCGCCAGCAGCCATGGGCGTTGGGACATTCAGTACTTC; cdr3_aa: CASSHGRWDIQYF